The 7 T cell receptor beta chains listed next were all sequenced from one sample in a study of cytomegalovirus exposure and HLA in healthy donors. The PCR ran on 60 Vbeta and 13 Jbeta primers. The table came from immunoSEQ multiplex PCR; TCRdb's copy has only in-frame clones and leaves some out. The top ten clones hold 0.25% to 0.3% of a sample with around 180,000 clones, more than 70% of them seen once. Sample: PBMCs. The receptors derive from a boy younger than 18 in good health and CMV-seronegative.

A few counts support this clone. DNA of the CDR3: TGTGCCAGCAGCCCAAGGACAGGGGTTGGTGAAGCTTTCTTT. Residues: CASSPRTGVGEAFF. This chain uses TRBV11-3 with TRBJ1-1, with 9 bases aligning to TRBD1. This CDR3 is 14 amino acids long. V lost 5 bases to trimming and J lost 7 bases; unmatched junction nucleotides: 8. Germline CDR1 is SGHNT and CDR2 is YENEEA.

This chain links TRBV19 with TRBJ1-4; TRBD1 matches 7 bases. Germline lookup yields CDR1 LNHDA and CDR2 SQIVND (reference sequence). CDR3 length: 12 amino acids. J lost 14 bases, V lost 5 bases, and 8 bases had no gene match. CDR3 in amino acids: CASSRQGGELFF. Written as DNA, the CDR3 is TGTGCCAGTAGTCGTCAGGGGGGTGAGCTGTTTTTT.

Written as DNA, the CDR3 is TGTGCCATCAGGCAGGGAGTGGAGGGCGAGCAGTACTTC. Protein product: CAIRQGVEGEQYF. This chain connects TRBV10-3 to TRBJ2-7; maybe TRBD2 (6 bases). The CDR3 is 13 residues long. The germline CDR1 and CDR2 sequences are ENHRY and SYGVKD. Trimming took 6 bases from V and 6 from J, leaving 15 bases between them.

In DNA, the CDR3 is TGTGCCAGCAGTTGGGGGGCTAGCGGGAGTGAGCAGTTCTTC. This encodes CASSWGASGSEQFF. V usage is TRBV11-2 and J usage is TRBJ2-1; TRBD2 aligns across 10 bases. The CDR3 extends over 14 amino acids. The V gene's germline CDR1 is SGHAT and CDR2 FQNNGV. V lost 6 bases to trimming and J lost 9 bases; unmatched junction nucleotides: 8. Together with reference TRBV11-2 and TRBJ2-1, the CDR3 gives the full variable domain: EAGVAQSPRYKIIEKRQSVAFWCNPISGHATLYWYQQILGQGPKLLIQFQNNGVVDDSQLPKDRFSAERLKGVDSTLKIQPAKLEDSAVYLCASSWGASGSEQFFGPGTRLTVL.

This chain joins TRBV30 and TRBJ2-7, with D possibly TRBD2 on 6 matching bases. The CDR3 covers 12 residues. V lost 7 bases and J 2 bases, leaving 12 bases between the germline ends. Germline loops: CDR1 GTSNPN, CDR2 SVGIG (reference sequence). The CDR3 loop is CAFSRGAYEQYF. CDR3 sequence (DNA): TGTGCCTTTTCCCGCGGGGCCTACGAGCAGTACTTC.

This clone was detected once. The chain is built from TRBV30 and TRBJ2-1; D is perhaps TRBD2 (6 bases). This CDR3 has 15 amino acids. Germline CDR1 reads GTSNPN; CDR2 reads SVGIG (reference sequence). V was trimmed by 2 bases and J by 5 bases, leaving 16 bases between them. The CDR3 is CAWSLGGVGDNEQFF. Written as DNA, the CDR3 is TGTGCCTGGAGTTTGGGGGGAGTCGGGGACAATGAGCAGTTCTTC.

The CDR3 DNA reads as TGTGCCTGGAGTGTAGGTACAGGCAATCAGCCCCAGCATTTT. Translation: CAWSVGTGNQPQHF. This sequence joins TRBV30 and TRBJ1-5, with D uncertain. The germline gives CDR1 GTSNPN, CDR2 SVGIG (reference sequence). The CDR3 length is 14 residues. V was pared by 0 bases and J by 2 bases, with 8 bases between.